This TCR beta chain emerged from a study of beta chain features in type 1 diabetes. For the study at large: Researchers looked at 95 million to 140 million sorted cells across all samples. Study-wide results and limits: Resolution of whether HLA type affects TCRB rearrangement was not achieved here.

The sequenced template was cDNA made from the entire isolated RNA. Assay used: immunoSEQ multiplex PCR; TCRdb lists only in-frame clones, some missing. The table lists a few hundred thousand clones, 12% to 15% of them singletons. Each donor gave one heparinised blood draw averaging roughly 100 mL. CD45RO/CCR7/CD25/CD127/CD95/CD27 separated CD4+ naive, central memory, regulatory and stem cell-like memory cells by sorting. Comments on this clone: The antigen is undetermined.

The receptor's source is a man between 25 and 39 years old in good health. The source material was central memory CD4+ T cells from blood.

CDR3 in amino acids: CASSLELQGRETQYF. The CDR3 DNA reads as TGTGCCAGCAGCTTGGAGCTTCAGGGGAGAGAGACCCAGTACTTC. The chain combines TRBV5-8 with TRBJ2-5; D possibly corresponds to TRBD1 (6 bases). V lost 0 bases, J lost 4 bases, and 13 bases lay in between. Germline CDR1 SGHTS, CDR2 YDEGEE. The length of the CDR3 is 15 residues.